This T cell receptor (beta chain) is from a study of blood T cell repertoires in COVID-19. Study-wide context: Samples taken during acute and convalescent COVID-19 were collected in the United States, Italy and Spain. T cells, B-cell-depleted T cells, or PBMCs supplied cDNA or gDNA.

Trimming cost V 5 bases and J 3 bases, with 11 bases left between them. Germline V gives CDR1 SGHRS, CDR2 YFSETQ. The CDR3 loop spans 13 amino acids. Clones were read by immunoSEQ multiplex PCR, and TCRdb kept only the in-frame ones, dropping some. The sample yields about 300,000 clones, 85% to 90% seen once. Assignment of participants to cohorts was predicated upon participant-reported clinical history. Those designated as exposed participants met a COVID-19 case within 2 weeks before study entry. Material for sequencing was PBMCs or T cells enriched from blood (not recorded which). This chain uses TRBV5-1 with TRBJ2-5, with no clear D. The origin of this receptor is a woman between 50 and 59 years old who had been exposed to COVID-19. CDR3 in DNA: TGCGCCAGCAGTACAGCCTACAAAGAGACCCAGTACTTC. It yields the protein CASSTAYKETQYF.